This T cell receptor (beta chain) was captured by sequencing in a study of follicular helper T cells after annual influenza vaccination. Across the study: Some donors were sampled over the 2013-2014, 2014-2015 and 2015-2016 vaccinations.

Time point here: 2014-2015 season, 7 days after vaccination. TCRB sequencing was done at Survey resolution level. The table came from immunoSEQ multiplex PCR; TCRdb's copy has only in-frame clones and leaves some out. Altogether 6,000 to 9,500 clones are present, approximately 82% being singletons, with the ten largest covering 1.5% to 2%. The germline CDR1 and CDR2 sequences are SGHRS and YFSETQ. J gave up 4 bases and V 0 bases, and 7 bases lay outside the gene matches. This CDR3 contains 16 residues. The material sequenced was CXCR5+ CD38- circulating T follicular helper cells from blood, taken 7 days after influenza vaccination. The subset is: circulating Tfh, non-naive CD4+CXCR5+PD-1+ (ICOS+CD38+ or ICOS-CD38-). V is TRBV5-1 and J is TRBJ2-1; 7 positions agree with TRBD2. This TCR was sampled from an adult who received the influenza vaccine. The chain's CDR3 is CASSLEGGGHYNEQFF. The DNA for the CDR3 is TGCGCCAGCAGCTTGGAAGGCGGGGGTCATTACAATGAGCAGTTCTTC.